This T cell receptor (beta chain) was sequenced during a study of T cell changes during pregnancy in multiple sclerosis. The data were produced by immunoSEQ multiplex PCR, yet TCRdb's version contains in-frame clones alone and is incomplete. The profile shows roughly 46,000 clones, about 85% of them singletons. This clone has only a few counts. This sample comprised CD4+ T cells from peripheral blood mononuclear cells, obtained before pregnancy. The receptor was derived from a female donor with multiple sclerosis, enrolled in a pregnancy study.

The CDR3 nucleotides read TGTGCCATCAGTGAGGGACAGGGCCTCACAGATACGCAGTATTTT. It translates to CAISEGQGLTDTQYF. The V gene is TRBV10-3, the J gene TRBJ2-3; 8 positions agree with TRBD1. Germline-derived CDR1 and CDR2 are ENHRY and SYGVKD. V was clipped by 2 bases and J by 2 bases; unmatched bases: 3. This CDR3 region has 15 residues.